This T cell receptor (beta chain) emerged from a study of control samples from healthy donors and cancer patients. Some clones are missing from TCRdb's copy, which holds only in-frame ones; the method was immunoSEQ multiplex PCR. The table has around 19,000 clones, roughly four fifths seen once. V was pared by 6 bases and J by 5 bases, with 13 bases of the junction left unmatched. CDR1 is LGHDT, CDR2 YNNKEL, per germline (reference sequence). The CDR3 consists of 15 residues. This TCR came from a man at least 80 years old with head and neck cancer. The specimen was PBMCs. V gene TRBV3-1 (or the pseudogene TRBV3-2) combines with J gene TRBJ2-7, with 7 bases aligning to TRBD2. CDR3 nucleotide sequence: TGTGCCAGCAGTCGCCCGACAGCGGGGATCCACGAGCAGTACTTC. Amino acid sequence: CASSRPTAGIHEQYF.